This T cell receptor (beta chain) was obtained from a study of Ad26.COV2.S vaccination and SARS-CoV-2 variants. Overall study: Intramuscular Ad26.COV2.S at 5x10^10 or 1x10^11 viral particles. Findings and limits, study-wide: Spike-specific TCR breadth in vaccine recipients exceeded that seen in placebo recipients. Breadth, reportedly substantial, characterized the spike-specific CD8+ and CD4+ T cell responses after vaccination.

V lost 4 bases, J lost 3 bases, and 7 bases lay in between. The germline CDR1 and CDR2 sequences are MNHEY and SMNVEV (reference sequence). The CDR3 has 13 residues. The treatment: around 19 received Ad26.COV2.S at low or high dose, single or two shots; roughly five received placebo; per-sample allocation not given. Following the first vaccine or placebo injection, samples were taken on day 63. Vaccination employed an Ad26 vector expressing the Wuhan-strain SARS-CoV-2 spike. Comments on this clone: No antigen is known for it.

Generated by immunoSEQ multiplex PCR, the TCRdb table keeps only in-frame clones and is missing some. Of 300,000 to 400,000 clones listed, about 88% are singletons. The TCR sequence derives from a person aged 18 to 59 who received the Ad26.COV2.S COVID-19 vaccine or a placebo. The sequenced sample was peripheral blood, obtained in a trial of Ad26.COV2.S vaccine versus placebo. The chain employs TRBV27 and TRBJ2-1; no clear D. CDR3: CASSSDFYNEQFF. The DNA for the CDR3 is TGTGCCAGCAGTTCGGATTTCTACAATGAGCAGTTCTTC.